These 18 T cell receptor beta chains originate from one sample sequenced in a study of neurological immune-mediated disorders. TCRdb reprocessed the 5' RACE reads via MiXCR and lists one record per CDR3 protein. The repertoire holds some 60,000 distinct CDR3 sequences, with around 3.8% as singletons. The sequenced material came from PBMCs. These receptors came from a woman aged 50 to 60 with multiple sclerosis.

This clonotype was detected many times. The chain combines TRBV3-1 with TRBJ2-3; perhaps D is TRBD1 or TRBD2 (5 bases each). V was trimmed by 3 bases and J by 1 base, leaving 11 bases between them. Germline loops: CDR1 LGHDT, CDR2 YNNKEL (reference sequence). The CDR3 has 15 residues. CDR3 sequence reads: CASSHRAGGTDTQYF. The CDR3 DNA is TGTGCCAGCAGCCACAGGGCCGGGGGCACAGATACGCAGTATTTT.

In this sample, this clonotype turned up many times. This chain uses TRBV10-3 with TRBJ1-2, with 9 bases identical to TRBD1. V shed 7 bases, J shed 4 bases, and the junction held 10 bases outside the gene matches. Germline lookup yields CDR1 ENHRY and CDR2 SYGVKD. The CDR3 covers 15 residues. The CDR3 is CAITSDRGGLYGYTF. As DNA, the CDR3 is TGTGCCATCACTTCGGACAGGGGAGGACTCTATGGCTACACCTTC.

The table lists this clonotype with many counts. V gene TRBV7-3 combines with J gene TRBJ2-3; D gene ambiguous. Trimming left V 6 bases short and J 4 bases short, with 11 bases between. Germline V CDR1 and CDR2: SGHTA, FQGTGA. This CDR3 is built from 13 residues. The CDR3 sequence: CASSPELADTQYF. CDR3 nucleotides: TGTGCCAGCAGTCCAGAGCTGGCAGATACGCAGTATTTT.

This clonotype was picked up many times. The chain couples TRBV12-3 or TRBV12-4 to TRBJ2-7, with TRBD1 identical over 7 bases. The junction had 6 bases not matched to a gene; V was cut back by 1 base and J by 0 bases. This CDR3 is 16 amino acids long. The CDR3: CASSLEGTATSYEQYF. The CDR3 DNA reads TGTGCCAGCAGTTTAGAGGGGACAGCCACCTCCTACGAGCAGTACTTC.

This clonotype was counted at least ten times. The chain links TRBV20-1 to TRBJ2-1; 8 bases match TRBD2. Germline CDR1 and CDR2: DFQATT and SNEGSKA (reference sequence). The CDR3 extends over 12 amino acids. This CDR3 reads CSSGREVGEQFF. CDR3 bases: TGCTCCTCAGGGCGGGAGGTCGGTGAGCAGTTCTTC.

This clonotype has at least ten counts. The chain is built from TRBV15 and TRBJ1-3; D unresolved. V dropped 4 bases and J dropped 3 bases, with 10 bases sitting between them. This CDR3 contains 14 residues. Germline loops: CDR1 LNHNV, CDR2 YYDKDF (reference sequence). The CDR3 sequence: CATSKFGSGNTIYF. CDR3 nucleotide sequence: TGTGCCACCAGCAAGTTTGGGAGTGGAAACACCATATATTTT.

This clonotype was observed many times. CDR3 bases: TGTGCCACCAGGGACTCGGGTTCCTACGAGCAGTACTTC. It yields the protein CATRDSGSYEQYF. The chain is built from TRBV24-1 and TRBJ2-7; D perhaps matches TRBD2 (5 bases). Trimming stripped 7 bases from V and 1 base from J, with 10 bases between. CDR3 length equals 13 residues. From germline, CDR1 is KGHDR and CDR2 SFDVKD.

This clonotype was seen a few times. The chain employs TRBV18 and TRBJ2-1; no definite D call. This CDR3 is 15 amino acids long. Trimming pared 4 bases from V and 3 bases from J, leaving 13 bases between. Germline values: CDR1 KGHSH, CDR2 LQKENI. CDR3: CASSQGLSVYNEQFF. The CDR3 nucleotides are TGTGCCAGCTCACAGGGTCTTAGTGTCTACAATGAGCAGTTCTTC. The full variable domain, rest sourced from reference TRBV18 and TRBJ2-1, is NAGVMQNPRHLVRRRGQEARLRCSPMKGHSHVYWYRQLPEEGLKFMVYLQKENIIDESGMPKERFSAEFPKEGPSILRIQQVVRGDSAAYFCASSQGLSVYNEQFFGPGTRLTVL.

This clonotype occurred many times. V usage is TRBV11-1 and J usage is TRBJ2-2; 10 bases align to TRBD1. V gave up 4 bases and J gave up 4 bases; unmatched junction bases: 9. The germline V gene encodes CDR1 SGHAT and CDR2 FQDESV (reference sequence). The length of the CDR3 is 17 residues. This chain's CDR3 is CASSWRGQGIGTGELFF. The CDR3 DNA is TGTGCCAGCAGCTGGCGGGGACAGGGGATCGGCACCGGGGAGCTGTTTTTT.

This clonotype was seen at least ten times. The CDR3: CASSKMAGGYTEAFF. As DNA, the CDR3 is TGTGCCAGCAGTAAAATGGCAGGGGGCTACACTGAAGCTTTCTTT. This chain connects TRBV7-2 to TRBJ1-1, with 8 bases aligning to TRBD1. CDR1 and CDR2 (germline): SGHTA, FQGNSA. The CDR3 totals 15 residues. J was trimmed by 3 bases and V by 6 bases; bases with no gene match: 9.

This clonotype showed up many times. The chain employs TRBV20-1 and TRBJ1-2; the match to TRBD1 covers 10 bases. The CDR3 totals 14 residues. The germline V gene encodes CDR1 DFQATT and CDR2 SNEGSKA (reference sequence). Unmatched junction bases numbered 6, after V lost 0 bases and J lost 8 bases. The CDR3 bases are TGCAGTGCTAGAGATGACGACAGGGGGCGAGGCTACACCTTC. It specifies CSARDDDRGRGYTF.

This clonotype was counted at least ten times. V and J are TRBV3-1 and TRBJ2-1; D may be TRBD1 (6 bases). The CDR3 has 15 amino acids. Germline values: CDR1 LGHDT, CDR2 YNNKEL (reference sequence). V was cut by 8 bases and J by 4 bases, with 18 bases left in between. The CDR3 reads CASGFAGADYNEQFF. The DNA for the CDR3 is TGTGCCAGCGGCTTCGCAGGGGCTGATTACAATGAGCAGTTCTTC.

In this sample, this clonotype turned up many times. The rearrangement uses TRBV12-3 or TRBV12-4 and TRBJ1-4, with D possibly TRBD1 on 6 matching bases. This CDR3 spans 15 amino acids. Trimming left V 5 bases short and J 7 bases short, with 17 bases between. The CDR3 sequence: CASSPRGRRPEKLFF. In DNA form, the CDR3 reads TGTGCCAGCAGTCCTCGGGGGCGCCGTCCTGAAAAACTGTTTTTT.

This clonotype was observed many times. The chain links TRBV7-9 to TRBJ2-2; D perhaps matches TRBD2 (6 bases). The CDR3 extends over 15 amino acids. Trimming shortened V by 2 bases and J by 5 bases, and 12 bases separated the two germline ends. The germline gives CDR1 SEHNR, CDR2 FQNEAQ (reference sequence). CDR3 in amino acids: CASSLRRGKTGELFF. The CDR3 nucleotides are TGTGCCAGCAGCTTAAGGAGGGGAAAAACCGGGGAGCTGTTTTTT. The variable domain in full, with the rest retrieved from reference TRBV7-9 and TRBJ2-2, is DTGVSQNPRHKITKRGQNVTFRCDPISEHNRLYWYRQTLGQGPEFLTYFQNEAQLEKSRLLSDRFSAERPKGSFSTLEIQRTEQGDSAMYLCASSLRRGKTGELFFGEGSRLTVL.

In its sample, this clonotype was seen many times. The rearrangement uses TRBV29-1 and TRBJ1-1; 8 bases agree with TRBD1. With V trimmed by 6 bases and J by 3 bases, 6 bases remained unmatched. Germline V gives CDR1 SQVTM, CDR2 ANQGSEA. The CDR3 runs to 13 residues. In nucleotides, the CDR3 is TGCAGCGTCCGGACAGGGAGTTACACTGAAGCTTTCTTT. Amino acid sequence: CSVRTGSYTEAFF.

This clonotype was seen repeatedly, ten times or more. The germline gene is not matched at one end of the junction; a read error may be the cause. V gene TRBV20-1 combines with J gene TRBJ1-5; D gene ambiguous. The CDR3 is 12 residues long. Germline V gene sequence: CDR1 DFQATT, CDR2 SNEGSKA (reference sequence). The CDR3 is CSASDGDQPQNF. The CDR3 DNA follows: TGCAGTGCTAGTGACGGGGATCAGCCCCAGAATTTT.

This clonotype was seen repeatedly, ten times or more. This sequence joins TRBV20-1 and TRBJ2-7; 14 nucleotides line up with TRBD2. The V and J ends lost 6 bases and 3 bases, in that order; junction bases with no gene match: 1. From germline, CDR1 is DFQATT and CDR2 SNEGSKA (reference sequence). This CDR3 contains 13 residues. This CDR3 reads CSAGTSGSYEQYF. CDR3 nucleotides: TGCAGTGCCGGGACTAGCGGGAGCTACGAGCAGTACTTC.

As to this clonotype: The junction departs from the called germline gene at one end, perhaps through a read error. This chain joins TRBV10-3 and TRBJ1-6; no clear D. The CDR3 has 17 residues. Germline CDR1 and CDR2: ENHRY and SYGVKD. CDR3 region: CAISESGAPYWNSPLNF. Here the CDR3 DNA reads TGTGCCATCAGTGAGTCGGGAGCACCATACTGGAATTCACCCCTCAACTTT.